The 9 T cell receptor beta chains reported below all come from one sample, sequenced in a study of blood T cell repertoires in COVID-19. The repertoire was sequenced with immunoSEQ multiplex PCR; TCRdb's copy has only in-frame clones and lacks some. The data contain fewer than 400,000 clones, approximately 87% of them singletons. Sequenced: PBMCs or T cells enriched from blood (not recorded which). All receptors come from a woman aged 50 to 60 who had recovered from COVID-19.

The V and J genes are TRBV19 and TRBJ1-5; D remains unclear. V lost 5 bases and J 4 bases, leaving 9 bases between the germline ends. This CDR3 region has 13 residues. Per the germline V gene, CDR1 is LNHDA and CDR2 is SQIVND (reference sequence). The CDR3 sequence is CASSRVPNQPQHF. The CDR3 bases are TGTGCCAGTAGTCGCGTCCCAAATCAGCCCCAGCATTTT.

The chain is built from TRBV29-1 and TRBJ2-1; D perhaps matches TRBD1 (6 bases). The V and J ends lost 2 bases and 3 bases respectively, with 17 bases between them. CDR3 length: 16 amino acids. Per the germline V gene, CDR1 is SQVTM and CDR2 is ANQGSEA. This CDR3 is CSVEPPWAGDYNEQFF. The CDR3 DNA is TGCAGCGTTGAACCCCCCTGGGCAGGGGACTACAATGAGCAGTTCTTC.

The rearrangement uses TRBV7-9 and TRBJ1-2; 9 nucleotides agree with TRBD1. Germline values: CDR1 SEHNR, CDR2 FQNEAQ (reference sequence). The CDR3 length is 14 residues. The trim removed 3 bases at V and 2 bases at J, leaving 1 base unmatched. This chain's CDR3 is CASSFTGGNYGYTF. Here the CDR3 DNA reads TGTGCCAGCAGCTTCACAGGGGGCAACTATGGCTACACCTTC. Using reference TRBV7-9 and TRBJ1-2 for the parts outside the CDR3, the full variable domain is DTGVSQNPRHKITKRGQNVTFRCDPISEHNRLYWYRQTLGQGPEFLTYFQNEAQLEKSRLLSDRFSAERPKGSFSTLEIQRTEQGDSAMYLCASSFTGGNYGYTFGSGTRLTVV.

The rearrangement links TRBV19 to TRBJ1-5; no clear D gene. The CDR3 contains 14 residues. The germline gives CDR1 LNHDA, CDR2 SQIVND (reference sequence). Trimming cost V 4 bases and J 4 bases, with 11 bases left between them. For the CDR3, the DNA is TGTGCCAGTAGTAAGCGAGCAGTTAATCAGCCCCAGCATTTT. This translates into CASSKRAVNQPQHF.

The rearrangement uses TRBV9 and TRBJ2-7, with no clear D. The CDR3 length is 12 residues. With 3 bases removed from V and 5 bases from J, the gap between germline ends came to 9 bases. Germline assignment: CDR1 SGDLS and CDR2 YYNGEE. Here the CDR3 DNA reads TGTGCCAGCAGCGACGACTGGAACGAGCAGTACTTC. It yields the protein CASSDDWNEQYF.

The rearrangement links TRBV5-1 to TRBJ1-3; no clear D gene. Germline CDR1 reads SGHRS; CDR2 reads YFSETQ. CDR3 length: 13 residues. V lost 2 bases to trimming and J lost 4 bases, with 7 bases between them. CDR3 region: CASSLNGGNTIYF. The DNA for the CDR3 is TGCGCCAGCAGCTTAAACGGGGGAAACACCATATATTTT.

This chain uses TRBV10-3 with TRBJ2-1; TRBD2 agrees at 9 bases. The CDR3 is 14 amino acids. J was trimmed by 1 base and V by 9 bases; bases with no gene match: 4. Per the germline V gene, CDR1 is ENHRY and CDR2 is SYGVKD. CDR3 in amino acids: CAIGGGASYNEQFF. The CDR3 DNA follows: TGTGCCATTGGCGGGGGGGCTTCCTACAATGAGCAGTTCTTC.

This chain links TRBV3-1 (or the pseudogene TRBV3-2) with TRBJ1-2, with TRBD1 matching over 8 bases. The trim removed 4 bases at V and 4 bases at J, leaving 8 bases unmatched. This CDR3 has 15 residues. Germline CDR1 LGHDT, CDR2 YNNKEL (reference sequence). The CDR3 DNA reads TGTGCCAGCAGCCCTTCCGGGACAGGCCTCTATGGCTACACCTTC. It specifies CASSPSGTGLYGYTF.

V and J are TRBV7-2 and TRBJ1-2, with D possibly being TRBD1 (5 bases). Germline V gene lookup returns CDR1 SGHTA and CDR2 FQGNSA. This CDR3 is built from 13 residues. The V and J ends lost 0 bases and 7 bases respectively, with 9 bases between them. For the CDR3, the DNA is TGTGCCAGCAGCTTAGCTGGGGGGGGTGGCTACACCTTC. This encodes CASSLAGGGGYTF.